The 16 T cell receptor beta chains reported below all come from one sample, sequenced in a study of T cells in Graves' hyperthyroidism and ophthalmopathy. Using RNA transcripts as the source, TCR beta CDR3 regions were amplified. With the HTBI primer set, the TCR CDR3 went through a first round of RT-PCR. TCRdb independently ran MiXCR on the multiplex PCR reads; one entry per CDR3 protein. The data show approximately 620,000 distinct CDR3 sequences, roughly 13% seen once. The sequencing sample was made of blood. These receptors all stem from a woman in her twenties or thirties with Graves' hyperthyroidism that later progressed to Graves' ophthalmopathy.

The chain recombines TRBV28 with TRBJ1-1; D uncertain. Germline assignment: CDR1 MDHEN and CDR2 SYDVKM. The CDR3 is made up of 15 amino acids. The V gene lost 6 bases and the J gene lost 6 bases, with 20 bases spanning the gap. The CDR3 loop reads CASRNLGSLSSEAFF. As DNA, the CDR3 is TGTGCCAGCAGGAACCTCGGGAGTTTGAGCTCTGAAGCTTTCTTT.

The sample holds many counts of this clonotype. This chain links TRBV3-1 with TRBJ1-4; D is unclear. The V gene's germline CDR1 is LGHDT and CDR2 YNNKEL (reference sequence). The germline V and J ends were trimmed by 3 bases and 0 bases, with 5 bases remaining between them. The length of the CDR3 is 14 residues. CDR3 sequence reads: CASSQGSTNEKLFF. In DNA, the CDR3 is TGTGCCAGCAGCCAGGGATCAACTAATGAAAAACTGTTTTTT. Full variable domain (outside the CDR3, taken from reference TRBV3-1 and TRBJ1-4): DTAVSQTPKYLVTQMGNDKSIKCEQNLGHDTMYWYKQDSKKFLKIMFSYNNKELIINETVPNRFSPKSPDKAHLNLHINSLELGDSAVYFCASSQGSTNEKLFFGSGTQLSVL.

This clonotype came up many times. V is TRBV28 and J is TRBJ2-7; tentative D call: TRBD1 (5 bases). Germline-derived CDR1 and CDR2 are MDHEN and SYDVKM. This CDR3 spans 14 amino acids. The V gene lost 6 bases and the J gene lost 7 bases, with 19 bases spanning the gap. The CDR3 spells CASRKTVSPLEQYF. The CDR3 bases are TGTGCCAGCAGAAAGACAGTGTCTCCCTTGGAGCAGTACTTC.

This clonotype appeared a few times. This chain links TRBV7-2 with TRBJ1-2, with D uncertain. The V gene's germline CDR1 is SGHTA and CDR2 FQGNSA. The CDR3 has 14 residues. Trimming took off 1 base at V and 3 bases at J, with 9 bases between the two ends. In DNA form, the CDR3 reads TGTGCCAGCAGCTTAGAACTAGGATACTATGGCTACACCTTC. It specifies CASSLELGYYGYTF.

This clonotype came up a few times. As DNA, the CDR3 is TGTGCCAGCCAACAGGGGGACTACGAGCAGTACTTC. Translation: CASQQGDYEQYF. This chain links TRBV19 with TRBJ2-7, with 8 positions matching TRBD1. The V and J ends lost 9 bases and 3 bases, in that order; junction bases with no gene match: 4. The CDR3 extends over 12 amino acids. Germline CDR1 LNHDA, CDR2 SQIVND (reference sequence).

This clonotype was counted at least ten times. This chain connects TRBV29-1 to TRBJ2-2; D is perhaps TRBD2 (5 bases). CDR3 length: 14 amino acids. Trimming removed 5 bases from V and 2 bases from J, with 12 bases in between. The germline V gene encodes CDR1 SQVTM and CDR2 ANQGSEA. CDR3 in amino acids: CSVSVSGNTGELFF. CDR3 nucleotides: TGCAGCGTTTCAGTGAGCGGTAACACCGGGGAGCTGTTTTTT.

This clonotype was found a few times. The chain recombines TRBV4-2 with TRBJ2-1; perhaps TRBD2 as D (5 bases). From germline, CDR1 is LGHNA and CDR2 YNFKEQ. The CDR3 totals 15 residues. The V gene lost 0 bases and the J gene lost 4 bases, with 10 bases spanning the gap. The CDR3 loop reads CASSQEEAAYNEQFF. Here the CDR3 DNA reads TGTGCCAGCAGCCAAGAGGAAGCGGCTTACAATGAGCAGTTCTTC.

This clonotype was seen ten or more times. The rearrangement links TRBV10-3 to TRBJ1-2, with 9 bases that match TRBD1. This CDR3 spans 16 amino acids. CDR1 is ENHRY, CDR2 SYGVKD, per germline. V lost 8 bases, J lost 7 bases, and 17 bases stayed unmatched. The CDR3 loop reads CAIYKGGDRELLGYTF. The CDR3 coding sequence is TGTGCCATCTACAAGGGAGGGGACAGGGAGCTTCTTGGCTACACCTTC.

This sequence joins TRBV7-3 and TRBJ1-1; TRBD1 matches at 11 bases. Germline CDR1 reads SGHTA; CDR2 reads FQGTGA. This CDR3 is built from 16 residues. V shed 1 base, J shed 5 bases, and the junction held 6 bases outside the gene matches. Here the CDR3 reads CASSLMGTGGRTEAFF. The CDR3 region has the DNA TGTGCCAGCAGCTTAATGGGGACAGGGGGTAGAACTGAAGCTTTCTTT.

This clonotype was detected ten times or more. The chain employs TRBV7-2 and TRBJ2-1; D might be TRBD1 or TRBD2, each matching 6 bases. Trimming stripped 9 bases from V and 2 bases from J, with 14 bases between. CDR1 SGHTA and CDR2 FQGNSA come from the germline V gene. The CDR3 contains 14 residues. The CDR3: CASRGDRTYNEQFF. DNA of the CDR3: TGTGCCAGTAGGGGGGACCGAACCTACAATGAGCAGTTCTTC.

There are many counts of this clonotype. The gene calls are TRBV7-3 and TRBJ2-7; D uncertain. The CDR3 is 13 amino acids. Deletions cut 8 bases from V and 4 bases from J, with 15 bases between. The germline V gene encodes CDR1 SGHTA and CDR2 FQGTGA. As DNA, the CDR3 is TGTGCCAGCTCTATCGGCAGGTCATACGAGCAGTACTTC. It encodes CASSIGRSYEQYF.

This clonotype was counted many times. This chain links TRBV29-1 with TRBJ1-5; D is unclear. Germline V gene sequence: CDR1 SQVTM, CDR2 ANQGSEA. CDR3 length equals 13 residues. Trimming took 3 bases from V and 2 from J, leaving 8 bases between them. Here the CDR3 reads CSVDWGGNQPQHF. CDR3 nucleotide sequence: TGCAGCGTTGATTGGGGTGGCAATCAGCCCCAGCATTTT.

The chain has TRBV20-1 and TRBJ1-1; maybe TRBD1 (6 bases). From germline, CDR1 is DFQATT and CDR2 SNEGSKA (reference sequence). V shed 3 bases and J shed 0 bases, with 11 bases lying between them. The CDR3 covers 14 residues. This CDR3 reads CSARRGILNTEAFF. The CDR3 DNA reads as TGCAGTGCTAGGAGGGGGATCCTGAACACTGAAGCTTTCTTT.

V gene TRBV11-1 combines with J gene TRBJ1-1, with D possibly being TRBD1 (5 bases). Germline V gene lookup returns CDR1 SGHAT and CDR2 FQDESV (reference sequence). V lost 5 bases to trimming and J lost 8 bases, with 6 bases between them. This CDR3 has 10 residues. CDR3: CASSRGEAFF. The CDR3 DNA follows: TGTGCCAGCAGCAGGGGAGAAGCTTTCTTT.

This clonotype was seen a few times. This chain joins TRBV29-1 and TRBJ2-2, with D possibly called TRBD1 or TRBD2 (5 bases each). CDR3 length: 14 amino acids. V was clipped by 4 bases and J by 7 bases, with 16 bases between them. From germline, CDR1 is SQVTM and CDR2 ANQGSEA. In nucleotides, the CDR3 is TGCAGCGTTGCAGAGGGGCGCCGGGACGGGGAGCTGTTTTTT. Translation: CSVAEGRRDGELFF.

This sequence joins TRBV30 and TRBJ1-3, with D hard to call. Germline CDR1 is GTSNPN and CDR2 is SVGIG (reference sequence). V dropped 0 bases and J dropped 0 bases, with 6 bases sitting between them. The CDR3 sequence is 14 residues long. The CDR3 region is CAWSVGFSGNTIYF. As DNA, the CDR3 is TGTGCCTGGAGTGTTGGGTTCTCTGGAAACACCATATATTTT. Using reference TRBV30 and TRBJ1-3 for the parts outside the CDR3, the full variable domain is SQTIHQWPATLVQPVGSPLSLECTVEGTSNPNLYWYRQAAGRGLQLLFYSVGIGQISSEVPQNLSASRPQDRQFILSSKKLLLSDSGFYLCAWSVGFSGNTIYFGEGSWLTVV.